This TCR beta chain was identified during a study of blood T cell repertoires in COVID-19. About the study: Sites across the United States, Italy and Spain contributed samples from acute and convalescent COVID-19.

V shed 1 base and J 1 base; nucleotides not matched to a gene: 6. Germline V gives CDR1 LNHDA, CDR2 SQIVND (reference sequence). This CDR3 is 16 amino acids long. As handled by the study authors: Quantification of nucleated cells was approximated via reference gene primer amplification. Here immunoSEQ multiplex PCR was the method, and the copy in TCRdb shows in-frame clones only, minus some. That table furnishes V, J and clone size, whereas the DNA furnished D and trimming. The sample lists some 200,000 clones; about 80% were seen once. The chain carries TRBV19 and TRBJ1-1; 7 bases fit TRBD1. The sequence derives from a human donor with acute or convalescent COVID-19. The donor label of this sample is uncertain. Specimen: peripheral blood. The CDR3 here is CASSIAPTGWNTEAFF. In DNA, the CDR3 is TGTGCCAGTAGTATAGCCCCGACAGGGTGGAACACTGAAGCTTTCTTT. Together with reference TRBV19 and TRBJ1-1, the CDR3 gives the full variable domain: DGGITQSPKYLFRKEGQNVTLSCEQNLNHDAMYWYRQDPGQGLRLIYYSQIVNDFQKGDIAEGYSVSREKKESFPLTVTSAQKNPTAFYLCASSIAPTGWNTEAFFGQGTRLTVV.